The TCR beta chain described here comes from a study of shared clonotypes between healthy human individuals. CD45RO-negative CD8 cells positively selected for CCR7 made up the naive population, which excluded terminally differentiated effector memory CD45RA+ cells. Trimming stripped 6 bases from V and 0 bases from J, with 11 bases between. The CDR3 is 14 amino acids. Germline loops: CDR1 KGHSH, CDR2 LQKENI. Profiling relied on immunoSEQ multiplex PCR, and the TCRdb table lists in-frame clones only, not all of them. The sample includes fewer than 1 million clones, about 96% of them seen just once. This TCR derives from a man aged 30-40 years in good health. The V gene is TRBV18, the J gene TRBJ1-1, with D perhaps matching TRBD1 (5 bases). The sequenced material came from naive CD8+ T cells sorted from blood. The CDR3 loop is CASSPGGMNTEAFF. The CDR3 DNA is TGTGCCAGCTCCCCGGGGGGGATGAACACTGAAGCTTTCTTT. The full variable domain, its missing parts supplied by reference TRBV18 and TRBJ1-1, is NAGVMQNPRHLVRRRGQEARLRCSPMKGHSHVYWYRQLPEEGLKFMVYLQKENIIDESGMPKERFSAEFPKEGPSILRIQQVVRGDSAAYFCASSPGGMNTEAFFGQGTRLTVV.